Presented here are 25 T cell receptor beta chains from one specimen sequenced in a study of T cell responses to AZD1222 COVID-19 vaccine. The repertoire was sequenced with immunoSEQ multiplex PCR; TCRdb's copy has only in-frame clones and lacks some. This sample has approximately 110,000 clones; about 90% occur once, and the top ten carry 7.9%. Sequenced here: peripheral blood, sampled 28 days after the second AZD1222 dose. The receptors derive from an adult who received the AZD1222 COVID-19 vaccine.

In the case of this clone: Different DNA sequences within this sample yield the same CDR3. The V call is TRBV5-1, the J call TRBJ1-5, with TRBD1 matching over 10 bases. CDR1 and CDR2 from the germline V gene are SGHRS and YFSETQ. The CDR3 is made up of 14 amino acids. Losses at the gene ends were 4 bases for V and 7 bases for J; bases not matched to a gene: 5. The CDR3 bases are TGCGCCAGCAGCCCGGGACAGGGGAACCAGCCCCAGCATTTT. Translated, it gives CASSPGQGNQPQHF.

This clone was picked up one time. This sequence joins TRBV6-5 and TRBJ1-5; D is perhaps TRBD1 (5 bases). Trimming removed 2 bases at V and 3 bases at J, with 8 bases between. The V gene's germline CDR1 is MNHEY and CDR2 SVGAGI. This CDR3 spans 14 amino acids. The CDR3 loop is CASSYRGYNQPQHF. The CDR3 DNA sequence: TGTGCCAGCAGTTACAGGGGCTACAATCAGCCCCAGCATTTT.

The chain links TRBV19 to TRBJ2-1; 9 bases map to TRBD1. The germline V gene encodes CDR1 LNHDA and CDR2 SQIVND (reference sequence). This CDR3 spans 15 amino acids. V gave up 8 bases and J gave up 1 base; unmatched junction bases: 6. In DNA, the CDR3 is TGTGCCAGTGGGACAGGGTTCTTTTCCTACAATGAGCAGTTCTTC. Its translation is CASGTGFFSYNEQFF.

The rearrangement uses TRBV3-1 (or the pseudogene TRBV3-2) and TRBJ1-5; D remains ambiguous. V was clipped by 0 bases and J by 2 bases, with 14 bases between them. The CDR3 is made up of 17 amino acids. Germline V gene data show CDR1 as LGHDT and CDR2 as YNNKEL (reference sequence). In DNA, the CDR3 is TGTGCCAGCAGCCAAGAATTTGGTAAGAGGGGCAATCAGCCCCAGCATTTT. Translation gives CASSQEFGKRGNQPQHF.

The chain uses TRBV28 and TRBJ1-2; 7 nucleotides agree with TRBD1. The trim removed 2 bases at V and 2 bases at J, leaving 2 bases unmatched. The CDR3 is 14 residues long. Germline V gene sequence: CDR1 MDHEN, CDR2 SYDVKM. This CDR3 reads CASSLRGGNYGYTF. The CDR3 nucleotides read TGTGCCAGCAGTTTACGAGGGGGCAACTATGGCTACACCTTC.

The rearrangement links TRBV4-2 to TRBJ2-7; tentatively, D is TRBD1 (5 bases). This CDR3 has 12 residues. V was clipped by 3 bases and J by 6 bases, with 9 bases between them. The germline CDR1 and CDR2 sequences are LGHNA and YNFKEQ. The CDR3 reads CASSQARGEQYF. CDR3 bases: TGTGCCAGCAGCCAGGCTAGGGGCGAGCAGTACTTC.

The DNA of the CDR3 is TGTGCCAGCAGTGAATTGGGCGGAAACACTGAAGCTTTCTTT. Protein product: CASSELGGNTEAFF. The chain employs TRBV25-1 and TRBJ1-1, with no clear D. The ends were cut back, 1 base at V and 2 bases at J, with 8 bases in the middle. Germline lookup yields CDR1 MGHDK and CDR2 SYGVNS. The CDR3 contains 14 residues.

The CDR3 loop reads CASSLEGARTEAFF. As DNA, the CDR3 is TGTGCCAGCAGTTTGGAGGGCGCGAGGACTGAAGCTTTCTTT. The chain is built from TRBV28 and TRBJ1-1; unclear D gene. Germline V gene lookup returns CDR1 MDHEN and CDR2 SYDVKM. This CDR3 region has 14 residues. V gave up 3 bases and J gave up 5 bases, with 13 bases separating them.

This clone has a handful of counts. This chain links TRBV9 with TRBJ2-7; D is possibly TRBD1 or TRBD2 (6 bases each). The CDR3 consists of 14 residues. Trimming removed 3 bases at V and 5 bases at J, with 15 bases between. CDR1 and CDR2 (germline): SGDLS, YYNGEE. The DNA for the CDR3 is TGTGCCAGCAGCGCTGGGGGGCTCAACCACGAGCAGTACTTC. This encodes CASSAGGLNHEQYF.

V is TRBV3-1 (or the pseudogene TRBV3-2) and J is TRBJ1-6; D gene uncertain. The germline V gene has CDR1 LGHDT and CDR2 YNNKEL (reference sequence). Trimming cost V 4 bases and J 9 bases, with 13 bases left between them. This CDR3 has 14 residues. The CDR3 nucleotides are TGTGCCAGCAGCCTCCCTGGAGGATTTTCACCCCTCCACTTT. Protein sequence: CASSLPGGFSPLHF.

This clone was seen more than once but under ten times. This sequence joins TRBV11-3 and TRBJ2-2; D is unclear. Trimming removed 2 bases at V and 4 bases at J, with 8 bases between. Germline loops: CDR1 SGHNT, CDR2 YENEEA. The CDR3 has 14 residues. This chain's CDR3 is CASSLLPGTGELFF. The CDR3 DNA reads TGTGCCAGCAGCTTACTACCGGGCACCGGGGAGCTGTTTTTT.

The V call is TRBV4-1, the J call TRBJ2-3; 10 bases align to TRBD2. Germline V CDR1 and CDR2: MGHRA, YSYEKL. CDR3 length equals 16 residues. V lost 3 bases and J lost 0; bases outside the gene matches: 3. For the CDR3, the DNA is TGCGCCAGCAGCCATAGCGGGGGGCCTAGCACAGATACGCAGTATTTT. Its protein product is CASSHSGGPSTDTQYF.

CDR3 nucleotide sequence: TGTGCCAGCAGCTTTGCAGGAATTAACACTGAAGCTTTCTTT. Protein: CASSFAGINTEAFF. This chain connects TRBV11-2 to TRBJ1-1; the D is unclear. There are 14 residues in the CDR3. Germline V CDR1 and CDR2: SGHAT, FQNNGV. The germline V and J ends were trimmed by 3 bases and 2 bases, with 10 bases remaining between them. The whole variable domain, filled in from reference TRBV11-2 and TRBJ1-1, reads EAGVAQSPRYKIIEKRQSVAFWCNPISGHATLYWYQQILGQGPKLLIQFQNNGVVDDSQLPKDRFSAERLKGVDSTLKIQPAKLEDSAVYLCASSFAGINTEAFFGQGTRLTVV.

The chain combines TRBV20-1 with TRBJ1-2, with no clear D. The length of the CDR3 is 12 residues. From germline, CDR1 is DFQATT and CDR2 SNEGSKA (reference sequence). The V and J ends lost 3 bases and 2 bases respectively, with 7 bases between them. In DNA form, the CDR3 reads TGCAGTGCTAGTGAGATGAACTATGGCTACACCTTC. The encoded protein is CSASEMNYGYTF.

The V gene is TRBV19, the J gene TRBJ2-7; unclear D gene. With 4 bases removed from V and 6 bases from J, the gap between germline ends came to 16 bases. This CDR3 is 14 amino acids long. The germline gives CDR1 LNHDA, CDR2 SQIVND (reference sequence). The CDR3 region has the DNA TGTGCCAGTAGTAGAGGTACCAGAGGCGGCGAGCAGTACTTC. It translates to CASSRGTRGGEQYF.

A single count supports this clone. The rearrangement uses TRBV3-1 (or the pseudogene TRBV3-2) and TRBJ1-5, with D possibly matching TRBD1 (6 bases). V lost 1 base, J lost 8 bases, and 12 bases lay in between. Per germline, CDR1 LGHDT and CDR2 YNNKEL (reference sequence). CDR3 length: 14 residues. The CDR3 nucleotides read TGTGCCAGCAGCCAAGTTTCGGGGGCTAAGCCCCAGCATTTT. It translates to CASSQVSGAKPQHF.

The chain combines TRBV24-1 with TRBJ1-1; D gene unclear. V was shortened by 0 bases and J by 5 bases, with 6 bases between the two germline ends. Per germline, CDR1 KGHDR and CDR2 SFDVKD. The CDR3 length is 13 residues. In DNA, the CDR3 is TGTGCCACCAGTGATTTGTACGGGACTGAAGCTTTCTTT. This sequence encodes CATSDLYGTEAFF.

CDR3 sequence (DNA): TGCGCCAGCAGCGAAAGACAGGGGGAGAAGACCCAGTACTTC. This encodes CASSERQGEKTQYF. The chain uses TRBV5-1 and TRBJ2-5; 9 nucleotides match TRBD1. The CDR3 is 14 amino acids. Trimming cost V 4 bases and J 6 bases; bases outside gene matches: 7. Per the germline V gene, CDR1 is SGHRS and CDR2 is YFSETQ. Together with reference TRBV5-1 and TRBJ2-5, the CDR3 gives the full variable domain: KAGVTQTPRYLIKTRGQQVTLSCSPISGHRSVSWYQQTPGQGLQFLFEYFSETQRNKGNFPGRFSGRQFSNSRSEMNVSTLELGDSALYLCASSERQGEKTQYFGPGTRLLVL.

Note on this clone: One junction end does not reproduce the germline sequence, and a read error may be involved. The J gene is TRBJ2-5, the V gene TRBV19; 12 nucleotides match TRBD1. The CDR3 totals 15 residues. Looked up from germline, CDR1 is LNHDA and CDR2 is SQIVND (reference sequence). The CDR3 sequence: CVSSSGTGGSETQYF. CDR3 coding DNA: TGTGTCAGTAGTAGCGGGACAGGGGGCAGCGAGACCCAGTACTTC.

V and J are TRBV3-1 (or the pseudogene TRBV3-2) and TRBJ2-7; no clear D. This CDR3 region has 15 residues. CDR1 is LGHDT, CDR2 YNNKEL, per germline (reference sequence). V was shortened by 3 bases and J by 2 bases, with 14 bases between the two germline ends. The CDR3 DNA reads TGTGCCAGCAGCCATAAGTGGGGTCCCACCTACGAGCAGTACTTC. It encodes CASSHKWGPTYEQYF.

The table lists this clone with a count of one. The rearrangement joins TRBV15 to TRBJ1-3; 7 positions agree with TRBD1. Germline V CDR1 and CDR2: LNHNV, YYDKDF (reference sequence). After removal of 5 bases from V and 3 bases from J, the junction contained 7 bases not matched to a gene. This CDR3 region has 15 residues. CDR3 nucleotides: TGTGCCACCAGCCAGGACAGGCTTCATGGAAACACCATATATTTT. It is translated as CATSQDRLHGNTIYF.

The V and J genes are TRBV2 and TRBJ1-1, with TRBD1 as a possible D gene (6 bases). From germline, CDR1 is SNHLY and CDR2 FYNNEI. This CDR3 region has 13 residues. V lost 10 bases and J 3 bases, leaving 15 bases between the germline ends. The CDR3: CATIRTEDTEAFF. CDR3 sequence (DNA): TGTGCCACCATCAGGACAGAGGACACTGAAGCTTTCTTT.

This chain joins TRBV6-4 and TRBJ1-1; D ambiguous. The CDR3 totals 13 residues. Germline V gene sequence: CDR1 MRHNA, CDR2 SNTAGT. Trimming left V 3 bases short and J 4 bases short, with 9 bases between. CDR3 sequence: CASSDTIGTEAFF. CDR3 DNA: TGTGCCAGCAGTGATACTATAGGCACTGAAGCTTTCTTT.

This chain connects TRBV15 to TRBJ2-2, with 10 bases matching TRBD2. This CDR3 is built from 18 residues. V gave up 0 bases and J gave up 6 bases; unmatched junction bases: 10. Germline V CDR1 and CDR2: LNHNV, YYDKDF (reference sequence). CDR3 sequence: CATSRDVGAGGSPGELFF. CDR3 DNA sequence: TGTGCCACCAGCAGAGATGTCGGAGCGGGAGGGTCGCCCGGGGAGCTGTTTTTT.

CDR3 amino acids: CATQRGSYEQYF. CDR3 in DNA: TGTGCCACTCAGCGGGGGAGCTACGAGCAGTACTTC. This rearrangement joins TRBV21-1 to TRBJ2-7; TRBD2 reflects the table's D call only, with no check against the DNA. TRBV21-1 is deemed a pseudogene. CDR3 size: 12 residues.